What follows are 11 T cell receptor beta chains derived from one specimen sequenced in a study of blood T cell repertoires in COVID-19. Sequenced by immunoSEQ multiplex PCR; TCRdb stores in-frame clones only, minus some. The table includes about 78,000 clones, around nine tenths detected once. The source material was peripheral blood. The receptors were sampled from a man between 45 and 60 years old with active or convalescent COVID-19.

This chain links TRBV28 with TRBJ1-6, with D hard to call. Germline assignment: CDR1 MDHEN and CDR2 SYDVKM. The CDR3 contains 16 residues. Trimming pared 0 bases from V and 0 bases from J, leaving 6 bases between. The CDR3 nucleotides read TGTGCCAGCAGTTTATGGCAACTCTCCTATAATTCACCCCTCCACTTT. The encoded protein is CASSLWQLSYNSPLHF. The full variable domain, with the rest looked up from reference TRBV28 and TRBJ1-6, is DVKVTQSSRYLVKRTGEKVFLECVQDMDHENMFWYRQDPGLGLRLIYFSYDVKMKEKGDIPEGYSVSREKKERFSLILESASTNQTSMYLCASSLWQLSYNSPLHFGNGTRLTVT.

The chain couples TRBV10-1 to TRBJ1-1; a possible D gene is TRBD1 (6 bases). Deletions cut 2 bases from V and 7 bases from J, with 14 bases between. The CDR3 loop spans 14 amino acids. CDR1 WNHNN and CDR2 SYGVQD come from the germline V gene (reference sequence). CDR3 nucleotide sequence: TGCGCCAGCAGTGAGGCACAGGGATACGGTGAAGCTTTCTTT. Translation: CASSEAQGYGEAFF.

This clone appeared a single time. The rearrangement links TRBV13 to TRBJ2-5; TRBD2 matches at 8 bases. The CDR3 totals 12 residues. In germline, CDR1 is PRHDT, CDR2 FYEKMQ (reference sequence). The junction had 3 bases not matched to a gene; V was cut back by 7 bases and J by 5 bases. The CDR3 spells CASTRGGETQYF. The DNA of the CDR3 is TGTGCCAGCACCCGGGGGGGCGAGACCCAGTACTTC.

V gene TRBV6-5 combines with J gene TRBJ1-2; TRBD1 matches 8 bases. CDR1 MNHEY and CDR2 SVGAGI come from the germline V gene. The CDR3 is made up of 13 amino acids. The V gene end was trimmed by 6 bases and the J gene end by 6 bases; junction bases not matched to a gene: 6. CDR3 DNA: TGTGCCAGCAGCTCGGACAGGGAGGATGGCTACACCTTC. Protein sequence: CASSSDREDGYTF.

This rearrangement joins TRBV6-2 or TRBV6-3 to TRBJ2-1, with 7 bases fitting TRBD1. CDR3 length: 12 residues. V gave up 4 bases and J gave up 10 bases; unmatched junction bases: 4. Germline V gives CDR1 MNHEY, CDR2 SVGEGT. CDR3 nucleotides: TGTGCCAGCAGTTTTTCGGACAGGGAGCAGTTCTTC. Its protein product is CASSFSDREQFF.

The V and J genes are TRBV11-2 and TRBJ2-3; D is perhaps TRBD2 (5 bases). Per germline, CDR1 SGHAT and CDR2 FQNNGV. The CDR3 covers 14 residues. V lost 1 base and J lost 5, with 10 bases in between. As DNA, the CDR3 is TGTGCCAGCAGCTTAGGGGTGAGCGGAGATACGCAGTATTTT. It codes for CASSLGVSGDTQYF.

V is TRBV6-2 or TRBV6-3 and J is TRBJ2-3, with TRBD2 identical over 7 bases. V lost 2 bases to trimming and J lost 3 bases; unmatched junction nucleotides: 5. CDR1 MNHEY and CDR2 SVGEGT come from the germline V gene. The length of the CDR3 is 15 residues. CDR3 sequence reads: CASSYGQGGTDTQYF. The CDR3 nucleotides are TGTGCCAGCAGTTACGGGCAGGGAGGGACAGATACGCAGTATTTT.

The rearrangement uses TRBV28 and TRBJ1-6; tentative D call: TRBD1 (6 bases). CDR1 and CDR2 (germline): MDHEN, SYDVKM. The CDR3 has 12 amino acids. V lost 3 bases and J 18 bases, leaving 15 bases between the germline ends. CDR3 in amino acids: CASSFTGRGTHF. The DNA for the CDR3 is TGTGCCAGCAGTTTTACAGGGAGGGGAACCCACTTT.

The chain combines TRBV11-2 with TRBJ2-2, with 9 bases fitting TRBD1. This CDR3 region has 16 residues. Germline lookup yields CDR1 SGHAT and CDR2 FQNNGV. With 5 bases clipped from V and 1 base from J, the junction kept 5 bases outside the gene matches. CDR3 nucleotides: TGTGCCAGCAGCCCCCCGGGACAGGGGAACACCGGGGAGCTGTTTTTT. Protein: CASSPPGQGNTGELFF.

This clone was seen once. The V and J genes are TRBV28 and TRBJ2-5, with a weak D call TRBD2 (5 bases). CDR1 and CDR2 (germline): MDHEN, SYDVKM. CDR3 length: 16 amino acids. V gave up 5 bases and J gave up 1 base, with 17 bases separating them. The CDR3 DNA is TGTGCCAGCAGTCCAGACCGGGGTCCGCCCCAAGAGACCCAGTACTTC. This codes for CASSPDRGPPQETQYF. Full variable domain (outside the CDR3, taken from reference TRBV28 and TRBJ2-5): DVKVTQSSRYLVKRTGEKVFLECVQDMDHENMFWYRQDPGLGLRLIYFSYDVKMKEKGDIPEGYSVSREKKERFSLILESASTNQTSMYLCASSPDRGPPQETQYFGPGTRLLVL.

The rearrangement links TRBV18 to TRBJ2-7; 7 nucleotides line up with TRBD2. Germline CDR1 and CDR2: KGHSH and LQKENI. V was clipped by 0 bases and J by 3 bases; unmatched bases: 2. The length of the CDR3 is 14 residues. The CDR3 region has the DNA TGTGCCAGCTCACCACCGGGACTAAACTACGAGCAGTACTTC. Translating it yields CASSPPGLNYEQYF. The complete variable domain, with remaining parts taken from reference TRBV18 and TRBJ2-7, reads NAGVMQNPRHLVRRRGQEARLRCSPMKGHSHVYWYRQLPEEGLKFMVYLQKENIIDESGMPKERFSAEFPKEGPSILRIQQVVRGDSAAYFCASSPPGLNYEQYFGPGTRLTVT.